A single sample is the source of the 20 T cell receptor beta chains below, sequenced in a study of T cell responses to AZD1222 COVID-19 vaccine. The method was immunoSEQ multiplex PCR; TCRdb's version includes in-frame clones alone and lacks a portion of them. The sample has some 170,000 clones, 90% to 95% seen once. Sequencing used peripheral blood, obtained 28 days after the second AZD1222 dose. All receptors come from an adult who received the AZD1222 COVID-19 vaccine.

CDR3 sequence reads: CASMGGRMQTQYF. The CDR3 DNA reads TGTGCCAGTATGGGCGGGAGGATGCAGACCCAGTACTTC. The V call is TRBV19, the J call TRBJ2-5, with 8 bases fitting TRBD2. CDR3 length equals 13 residues. In germline, CDR1 is LNHDA, CDR2 SQIVND (reference sequence). With V trimmed by 7 bases and J by 6 bases, 7 bases remained unmatched. Supplemented by reference TRBV19 and TRBJ2-5, the full variable domain reads DGGITQSPKYLFRKEGQNVTLSCEQNLNHDAMYWYRQDPGQGLRLIYYSQIVNDFQKGDIAEGYSVSREKKESFPLTVTSAQKNPTAFYLCASMGGRMQTQYFGPGTRLLVL.

The V call is TRBV19, the J call TRBJ2-7, with a tentative D call TRBD2 (5 bases). Per the germline V gene, CDR1 is LNHDA and CDR2 is SQIVND (reference sequence). Trimming took 5 bases from V and 0 from J, leaving 14 bases between them. This CDR3 is built from 15 residues. The CDR3 sequence: CASSDAGMSSYEQYF. In DNA, the CDR3 is TGTGCCAGTAGTGATGCGGGTATGAGCTCCTACGAGCAGTACTTC.

This rearrangement joins TRBV5-1 to TRBJ2-7; D might be TRBD1 or TRBD2, each matching 6 bases. The CDR3 sequence is 13 residues long. The V and J ends lost 2 bases and 3 bases respectively, with 9 bases between them. Per germline, CDR1 SGHRS and CDR2 YFSETQ. CDR3 coding DNA: TGCGCCAGCAGCTTCGGGGGCGGCTACGAGCAGTACTTC. As protein: CASSFGGGYEQYF.

The gene calls are TRBV9 and TRBJ2-1; no definite D call. CDR1 SGDLS and CDR2 YYNGEE come from the germline V gene. CDR3 length equals 15 residues. V was clipped by 4 bases and J by 2 bases, with 13 bases between them. The CDR3 loop reads CASSPPGLTYNEQFF. DNA of the CDR3: TGTGCCAGCAGCCCTCCCGGCCTAACCTACAATGAGCAGTTCTTC.

This rearrangement joins TRBV5-1 to TRBJ2-3; 15 bases agree with TRBD2. The germline V gene encodes CDR1 SGHRS and CDR2 YFSETQ. The CDR3 covers 18 residues. V dropped 4 bases and J dropped 4; count of bases not matched to a gene: 10. The DNA of the CDR3 is TGCGCCAGCAGCGGACTAGCGGGAGGGCCTGCTACCCCAGATACGCAGTATTTT. It translates to CASSGLAGGPATPDTQYF.

This clone was seen a handful of times. The rearrangement uses TRBV30 and TRBJ2-6; tentative D call: TRBD1 (5 bases). Per the germline V gene, CDR1 is GTSNPN and CDR2 is SVGIG (reference sequence). The CDR3 length is 14 residues. The germline V and J ends were trimmed by 4 bases and 2 bases, with 9 bases remaining between them. The CDR3 sequence: CAWISRAGANVLTF. The CDR3 DNA reads as TGTGCCTGGATTTCCAGGGCTGGGGCCAACGTCCTGACTTTC. Full variable domain (rest looked up from reference TRBV30 and TRBJ2-6): SQTIHQWPATLVQPVGSPLSLECTVEGTSNPNLYWYRQAAGRGLQLLFYSVGIGQISSEVPQNLSASRPQDRQFILSSKKLLLSDSGFYLCAWISRAGANVLTFGAGSRLTVL.

As DNA, the CDR3 is TGTGCCAGCAGTTACCTCGACGGTGGTGGATCTGGCTACACCTTC. It encodes CASSYLDGGGSGYTF. The chain joins TRBV6-5 to TRBJ1-2; D uncertain. The V and J ends lost 2 bases and 7 bases respectively, with 17 bases between them. Per the germline V gene, CDR1 is MNHEY and CDR2 is SVGAGI. CDR3 size: 15 residues.

The rearrangement uses TRBV4-2 and TRBJ1-4; no definite D call. The CDR3 is made up of 15 amino acids. Germline V gene data show CDR1 as LGHNA and CDR2 as YNFKEQ. Between the trimmed V and J ends, which lost 0 bases and 5 bases, there was a span of 10 bases. CDR3: CASSQDFGRNEKLFF. The CDR3 coding sequence is TGTGCCAGCAGCCAAGATTTCGGGAGGAATGAAAAACTGTTTTTT.

V is TRBV5-1 and J is TRBJ2-2; possibly TRBD1 for D (6 bases). CDR1 is SGHRS and CDR2 is YFSETQ in the germline V gene. CDR3 size: 14 residues. The V end was cut by 5 bases, the J end by 4 bases, with 12 bases between. For the CDR3, the DNA is TGCGCCAGCAGGTCACCCAGGGGCACCGGGGAGCTGTTTTTT. This gives the protein CASRSPRGTGELFF.

This clone was seen only once. As DNA, the CDR3 is TGTGCCAGCAGCAAAGGCCGGCGGGAGCGGGGGGGCCAGGTTAACGCCGGGGAGCTGTTTTTT. Encoded protein: CASSKGRRERGGQVNAGELFF. This chain links TRBV21-1 with TRBJ2-2; the D call TRBD2 from the table was never checked on the DNA. TRBV21-1 is a known pseudogene. The CDR3 is 21 residues long.

This clone has a single count. The V gene is TRBV11-3, the J gene TRBJ2-3; D remains ambiguous. The CDR3 consists of 14 residues. CDR1 is SGHNT, CDR2 YENEEA, per germline. Trimming stripped 0 bases from V and 4 bases from J, with 8 bases between. CDR3 sequence: CASSLDHNSDTQYF. As DNA, the CDR3 is TGTGCCAGCAGCTTAGATCACAACTCAGATACGCAGTATTTT.

This chain uses TRBV2 with TRBJ2-7; 7 positions agree with TRBD2. Trimming removed 3 bases from V and 1 base from J; junction bases left unmatched: 3. The CDR3 totals 14 residues. Germline V gene lookup returns CDR1 SNHLY and CDR2 FYNNEI. CDR3 bases: TGTGCCAGCAGTGAGGGGGGGGTTTCCTACGAGCAGTACTTC. This translates into CASSEGGVSYEQYF.

The chain carries TRBV18 and TRBJ1-5, with 9 bases that match TRBD1. The V gene's germline CDR1 is KGHSH and CDR2 LQKENI. Trimming took 6 bases from V and 2 from J; bases not matched to a gene: 11. The length of the CDR3 is 17 residues. CDR3 loop: CASSPLRTGDGNQPQHF. The DNA of the CDR3 is TGTGCCAGCTCTCCTCTCCGGACAGGGGACGGCAATCAGCCCCAGCATTTT.

The V and J genes are TRBV2 and TRBJ1-5, with a tentative D call TRBD1 (6 bases). This CDR3 has 15 residues. Germline values: CDR1 SNHLY, CDR2 FYNNEI. V lost 3 bases and J 5 bases, leaving 14 bases between the germline ends. The CDR3 loop reads CASSEWGGNYQPQHF. The CDR3 DNA reads as TGTGCCAGCAGTGAGTGGGGGGGCAATTATCAGCCCCAGCATTTT. The variable domain in full, with the rest retrieved from reference TRBV2 and TRBJ1-5, is EPEVTQTPSHQVTQMGQEVILRCVPISNHLYFYWYRQILGQKVEFLVSFYNNEISEKSEIFDDQFSVERPDGSNFTLKIRSTKLEDSAMYFCASSEWGGNYQPQHFGDGTRLSIL.

This chain connects TRBV4-3 to TRBJ1-5; D gene unclear. V lost 0 bases and J 1 base, leaving 10 bases between the germline ends. CDR3 length equals 16 residues. From germline, CDR1 is LGHNA and CDR2 YSLEER. Here the CDR3 DNA reads TGCGCCAGCAGCCAAGATTGGGCCAGGAGCAATCAGCCCCAGCATTTT. It encodes CASSQDWARSNQPQHF.

This clone was seen only a few times. This chain links TRBV7-8 with TRBJ2-1, with D possibly matching TRBD2 (6 bases). This CDR3 contains 14 residues. Trimming left V 2 bases short and J 6 bases short, with 11 bases between. The germline V gene has CDR1 SGHVS and CDR2 FQNEAQ. The CDR3 here is CASSLSGAGNEQFF. The CDR3 DNA is TGTGCCAGCAGCTTAAGTGGAGCGGGCAATGAGCAGTTCTTC.

The gene calls are TRBV15 and TRBJ2-1; 7 bases agree with TRBD1. V shed 1 base, J shed 5 bases, and the junction held 2 bases outside the gene matches. CDR3 size: 14 residues. CDR1 LNHNV and CDR2 YYDKDF come from the germline V gene (reference sequence). In DNA form, the CDR3 reads TGTGCCACCAGCAGAGGGGACAGACACAATGAGCAGTTCTTC. Translation gives CATSRGDRHNEQFF.

This clone was observed a single time. This chain joins TRBV6-5 and TRBJ1-5; 8 bases align to TRBD1. Germline V gene data show CDR1 as MNHEY and CDR2 as SVGAGI. V shed 8 bases and J 4 bases; nucleotides not matched to a gene: 10. The CDR3 runs 15 residues. The CDR3 protein is CASRSDRGGNQPQHF. The CDR3 DNA reads as TGTGCCAGCCGTTCCGACAGGGGTGGGAATCAGCCCCAGCATTTT.

The V and J genes are TRBV9 and TRBJ1-4; 7 nucleotides match TRBD1. Trimming took 4 bases from V and 1 from J; bases not matched to a gene: 4. Germline V gene sequence: CDR1 SGDLS, CDR2 YYNGEE. CDR3 length: 15 residues. This CDR3 is CASSIRQGTNEKLFF. The CDR3 DNA reads TGTGCCAGCAGCATCCGACAGGGAACTAATGAAAAACTGTTTTTT.

This clone appeared once. This CDR3 is CASSIEGRGRDEAFF. The CDR3 region has the DNA TGTGCCAGTAGTATAGAGGGGCGGGGGCGAGACGAAGCTTTCTTT. The V gene is TRBV19, the J gene TRBJ1-1; D perhaps matches TRBD1 (6 bases). CDR1 is LNHDA, CDR2 SQIVND, per germline (reference sequence). V dropped 0 bases and J dropped 8 bases, with 16 bases sitting between them. The length of the CDR3 is 15 residues.